The rows below give T cell receptor beta chains drawn from one sample of a study of T cell changes during pregnancy in multiple sclerosis. The repertoire was sequenced with immunoSEQ multiplex PCR; TCRdb's copy has only in-frame clones and lacks some. The sample carries 70,000 to 90,000 clones, about 89% recorded once. This specimen was PBMCs, taken in the first trimester of pregnancy. These receptors originate from a female donor in good health, serving as a control in a pregnancy study. Some clones in this sample may be carry-over from other donors' samples. The CDR3 runs from the conserved cysteine through the conserved F or W. A D gene is named only where the DNA matches it firmly. Not all rows give a size; the values are once, few, many and, for expanded clones, a class.

CDR3 length	V gene	J gene	clone size	D gene	CDR3 protein	CDR3 DNA
15	TRBV28	TRBJ2-1	.	.	CASSHTGLIYNEQFF	TGTGCCAGCAGCCATACAGGGTTGATATACAATGAGCAGTTCTTC
16	TRBV21-1	TRBJ1-1	.	.	CASSIRNRELDTEAFF	TGTGCCAGCAGCATCCGGAACAGGGAGTTAGACACTGAAGCTTTCTTT
15	TRBV5-4	TRBJ1-2	.	TRBD1	CASSDNPGGLYGYTF	TGTGCCAGCAGCGACAACCCAGGGGGCCTCTATGGCTACACCTTC
13	TRBV6-1	TRBJ2-3	.	.	CASSLHPGDTQYF	TGTGCCAGCAGTTTACATCCCGGGGATACGCAGTATTTT
14	TRBV4-2	TRBJ2-7	.	.	CASSQGGGSYEQYF	TGTGCCAGCAGCCAGGGTGGAGGATCCTACGAGCAGTACTTC
13	TRBV6-5	TRBJ1-1	.	.	CASESDRNTEAFF	TGTGCCAGCGAATCAGACAGGAACACTGAAGCTTTCTTT
14	TRBV5-6	TRBJ2-1	.	.	CASSSQDWDNEQFF	TGTGCCAGCAGCAGCCAGGACTGGGACAATGAGCAGTTCTTC
14	TRBV19	TRBJ1-1	.	.	CASSMGPWNTEAFF	TGTGCCAGTAGTATGGGCCCCTGGAACACTGAAGCTTTCTTT
15	TRBV19	TRBJ2-2	.	TRBD2	CASKILAGGTGELFF	TGTGCCAGTAAGATCCTAGCGGGAGGGACCGGGGAGCTGTTTTTT
16	TRBV7-2	TRBJ2-5	once	TRBD2	CASSMTSGGNQETQYF	TGTGCCAGCAGCATGACTAGCGGGGGGAACCAAGAGACCCAGTACTTC
14	TRBV14	TRBJ2-4	.	TRBD1	CASSQDHGTAIQYF	TGTGCCAGCAGCCAAGATCACGGGACAGCAATTCAGTACTTC
15	TRBV2	TRBJ2-2	.	TRBD1	CASSPGQGVSGELFF	TGTGCCAGCAGTCCGGGACAGGGGGTATCCGGGGAGCTGTTTTTT
11	TRBV5-4	TRBJ2-5	.	.	CASSPGETQYF	TGTGCCAGCAGCCCTGGCGAGACCCAGTACTTC
14	TRBV28	TRBJ2-7	.	TRBD1	CASIKGTGPYEQYF	TGTGCCAGCATCAAGGGGACAGGTCCCTACGAGCAGTACTTC
13	TRBV7-2	TRBJ2-7	.	TRBD1	CASSRQGGLEQYF	TGTGCCAGCAGCAGACAGGGGGGGCTCGAGCAGTACTTC
14	TRBV7-9	TRBJ1-1	.	TRBD1	CASSQQGAYTEAFF	TGTGCCAGCAGCCAACAGGGGGCGTACACTGAAGCTTTCTTT